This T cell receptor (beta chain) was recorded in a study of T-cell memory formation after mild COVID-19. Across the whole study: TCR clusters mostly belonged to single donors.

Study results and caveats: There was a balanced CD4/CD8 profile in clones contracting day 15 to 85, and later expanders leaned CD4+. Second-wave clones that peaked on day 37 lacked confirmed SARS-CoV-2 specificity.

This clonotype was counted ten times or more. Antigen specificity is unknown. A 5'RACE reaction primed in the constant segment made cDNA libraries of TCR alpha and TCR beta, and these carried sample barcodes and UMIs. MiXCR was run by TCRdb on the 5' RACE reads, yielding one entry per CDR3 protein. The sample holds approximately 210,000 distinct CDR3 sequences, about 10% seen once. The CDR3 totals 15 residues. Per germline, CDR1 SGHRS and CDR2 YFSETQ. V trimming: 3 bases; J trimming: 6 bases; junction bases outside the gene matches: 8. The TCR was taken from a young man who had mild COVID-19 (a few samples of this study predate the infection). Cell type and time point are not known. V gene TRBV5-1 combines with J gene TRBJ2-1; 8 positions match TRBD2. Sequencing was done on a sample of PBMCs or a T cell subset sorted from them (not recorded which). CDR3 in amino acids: CASSSGSSGVNEQFF. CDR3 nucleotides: TGCGCCAGCAGCTCCGGTAGTAGCGGGGTCAATGAGCAGTTCTTC. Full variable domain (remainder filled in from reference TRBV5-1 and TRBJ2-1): KAGVTQTPRYLIKTRGQQVTLSCSPISGHRSVSWYQQTPGQGLQFLFEYFSETQRNKGNFPGRFSGRQFSNSRSEMNVSTLELGDSALYLCASSSGSSGVNEQFFGPGTRLTVL.